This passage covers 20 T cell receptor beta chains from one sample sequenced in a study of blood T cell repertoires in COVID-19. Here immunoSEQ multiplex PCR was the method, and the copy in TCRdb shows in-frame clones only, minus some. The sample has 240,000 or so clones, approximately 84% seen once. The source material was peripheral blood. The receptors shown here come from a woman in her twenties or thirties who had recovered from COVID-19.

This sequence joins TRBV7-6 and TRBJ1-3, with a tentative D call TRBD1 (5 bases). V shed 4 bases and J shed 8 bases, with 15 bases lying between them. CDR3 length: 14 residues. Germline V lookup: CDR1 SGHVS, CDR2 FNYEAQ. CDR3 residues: CASSSERTGDTIYF. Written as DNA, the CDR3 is TGTGCCAGCAGCTCCGAACGTACGGGGGACACCATATATTTT.

CDR3 residues: CASSQARGQAERQETQYF. DNA for the CDR3: TGCGCCAGCAGCCAAGCCCGGGGACAGGCAGAACGACAAGAGACCCAGTACTTC. The chain recombines TRBV4-1 with TRBJ2-5; 8 bases are a match to TRBD1. The germline V gene has CDR1 MGHRA and CDR2 YSYEKL. The length of the CDR3 is 18 residues. The V and J ends lost 1 base and 2 bases, in that order; junction bases with no gene match: 12.

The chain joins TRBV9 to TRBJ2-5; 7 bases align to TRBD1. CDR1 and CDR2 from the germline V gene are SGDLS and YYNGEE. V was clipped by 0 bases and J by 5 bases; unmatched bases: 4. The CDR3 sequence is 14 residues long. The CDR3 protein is CASSVGDSSETQYF. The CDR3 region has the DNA TGTGCCAGCAGCGTAGGGGACAGTAGCGAGACCCAGTACTTC.

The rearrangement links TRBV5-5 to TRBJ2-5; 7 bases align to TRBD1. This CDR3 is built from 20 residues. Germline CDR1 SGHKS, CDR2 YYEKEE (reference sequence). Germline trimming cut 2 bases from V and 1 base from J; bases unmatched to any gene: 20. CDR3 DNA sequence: TGTGCCAGCAGCTTTCATCTATACGAAGCGACAGGGCCTGGCCAAGAGACCCAGTACTTC. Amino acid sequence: CASSFHLYEATGPGQETQYF.

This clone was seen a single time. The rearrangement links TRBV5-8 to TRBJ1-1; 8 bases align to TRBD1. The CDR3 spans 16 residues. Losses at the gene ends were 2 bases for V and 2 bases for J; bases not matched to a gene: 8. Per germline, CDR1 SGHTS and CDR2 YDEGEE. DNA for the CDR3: TGTGCCAGCAGCTTCATGTCCGGGACAGGAAACACTGAAGCTTTCTTT. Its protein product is CASSFMSGTGNTEAFF.

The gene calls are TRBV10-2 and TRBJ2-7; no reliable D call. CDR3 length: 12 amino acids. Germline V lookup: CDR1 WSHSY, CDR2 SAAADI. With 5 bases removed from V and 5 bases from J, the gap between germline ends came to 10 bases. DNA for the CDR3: TGCGCCAGCAGTATCAGCGTCAACGAGCAGTACTTC. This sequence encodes CASSISVNEQYF.

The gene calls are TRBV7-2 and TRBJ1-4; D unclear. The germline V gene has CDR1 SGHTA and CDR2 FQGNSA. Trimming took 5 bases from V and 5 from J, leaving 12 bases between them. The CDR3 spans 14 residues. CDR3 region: CASSQRWANEKLFF. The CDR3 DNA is TGTGCCAGCAGCCAAAGGTGGGCGAATGAAAAACTGTTTTTT.

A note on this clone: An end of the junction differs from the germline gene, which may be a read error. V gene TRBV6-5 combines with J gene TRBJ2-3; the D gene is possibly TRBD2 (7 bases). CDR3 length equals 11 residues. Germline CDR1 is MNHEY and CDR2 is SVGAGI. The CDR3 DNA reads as TGTGCCAGCAACCTGGCGGGGGCGTTCCATTTT. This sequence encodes CASNLAGAFHF.

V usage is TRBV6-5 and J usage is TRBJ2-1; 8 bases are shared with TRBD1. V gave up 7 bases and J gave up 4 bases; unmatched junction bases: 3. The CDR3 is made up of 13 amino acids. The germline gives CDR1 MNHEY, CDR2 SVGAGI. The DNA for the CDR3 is TGTGCCAGCACCAGGACAGGGTACAATGAGCAGTTCTTC. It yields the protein CASTRTGYNEQFF.

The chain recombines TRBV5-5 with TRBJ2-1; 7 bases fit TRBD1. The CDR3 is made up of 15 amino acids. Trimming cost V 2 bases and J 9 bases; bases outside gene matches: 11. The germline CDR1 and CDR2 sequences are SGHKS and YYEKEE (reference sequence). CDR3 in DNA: TGTGCCAGCAGCTTAACCGGGACCTCAGGGGGTGAGCAGTTCTTC. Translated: CASSLTGTSGGEQFF.

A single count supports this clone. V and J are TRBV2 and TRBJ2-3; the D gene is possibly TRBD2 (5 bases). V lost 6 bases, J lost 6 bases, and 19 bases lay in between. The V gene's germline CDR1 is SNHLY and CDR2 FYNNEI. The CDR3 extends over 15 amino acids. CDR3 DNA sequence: TGTGCCAGCAGATACCTACTAGACGGGGTCGATACGCAGTATTTT. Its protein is CASRYLLDGVDTQYF.

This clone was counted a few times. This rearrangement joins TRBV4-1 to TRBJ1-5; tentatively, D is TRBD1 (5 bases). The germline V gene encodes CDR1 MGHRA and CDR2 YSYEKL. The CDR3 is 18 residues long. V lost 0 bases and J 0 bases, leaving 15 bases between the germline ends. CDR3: CASSQEPSLGDSNQPQHF. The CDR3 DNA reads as TGCGCCAGCAGCCAAGAACCCAGTCTAGGGGATAGCAATCAGCCCCAGCATTTT.

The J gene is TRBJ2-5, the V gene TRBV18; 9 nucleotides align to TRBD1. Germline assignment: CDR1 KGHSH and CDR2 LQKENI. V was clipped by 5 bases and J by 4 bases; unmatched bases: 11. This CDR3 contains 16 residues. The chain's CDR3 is CASSSLGRQGGETQYF. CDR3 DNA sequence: TGTGCCAGCTCATCCCTAGGGCGACAGGGGGGAGAGACCCAGTACTTC.

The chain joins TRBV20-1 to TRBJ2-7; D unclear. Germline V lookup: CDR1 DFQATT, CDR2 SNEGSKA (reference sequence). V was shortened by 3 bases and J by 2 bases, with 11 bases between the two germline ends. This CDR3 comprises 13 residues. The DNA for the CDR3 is TGCAGTGCTAGTCACCCTCCAGCCTACGAGCAGTACTTC. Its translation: CSASHPPAYEQYF.

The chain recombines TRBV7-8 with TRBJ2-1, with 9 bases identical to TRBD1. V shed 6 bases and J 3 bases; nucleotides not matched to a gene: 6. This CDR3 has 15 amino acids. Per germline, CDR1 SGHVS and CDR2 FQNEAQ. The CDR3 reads CASRAGQGNYNEQFF. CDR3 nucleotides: TGTGCCAGCAGGGCCGGACAGGGGAACTACAATGAGCAGTTCTTC.

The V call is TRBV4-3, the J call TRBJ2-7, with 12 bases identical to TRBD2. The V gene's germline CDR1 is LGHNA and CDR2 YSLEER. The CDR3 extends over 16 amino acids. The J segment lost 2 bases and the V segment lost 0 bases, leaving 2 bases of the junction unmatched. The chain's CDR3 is CASSQEPSGGAYEQYF. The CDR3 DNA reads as TGCGCCAGCAGCCAAGAACCTAGCGGGGGGGCCTACGAGCAGTACTTC.

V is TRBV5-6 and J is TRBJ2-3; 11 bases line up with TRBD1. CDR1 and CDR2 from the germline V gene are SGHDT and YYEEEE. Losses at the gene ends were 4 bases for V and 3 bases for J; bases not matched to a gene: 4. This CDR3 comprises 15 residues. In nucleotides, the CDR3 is TGTGCCAGCAGCATAGGACAGGGGGCGACAGATACGCAGTATTTT. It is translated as CASSIGQGATDTQYF.

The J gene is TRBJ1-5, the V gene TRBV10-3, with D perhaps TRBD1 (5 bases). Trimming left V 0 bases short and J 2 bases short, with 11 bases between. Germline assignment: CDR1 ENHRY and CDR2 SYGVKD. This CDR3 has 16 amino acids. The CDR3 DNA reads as TGTGCCATCAGTGAGTCGGGGGGAGGCGGCAATCAGCCCCAGCATTTT. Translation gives CAISESGGGGNQPQHF.

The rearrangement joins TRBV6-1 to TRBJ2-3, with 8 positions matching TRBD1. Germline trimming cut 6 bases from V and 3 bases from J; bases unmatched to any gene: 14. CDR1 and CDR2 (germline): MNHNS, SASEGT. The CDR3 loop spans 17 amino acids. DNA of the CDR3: TGTGCCAGCAGAGAATCCGGACAGGGACAGAAGACAGATACGCAGTATTTT. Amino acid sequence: CASRESGQGQKTDTQYF.

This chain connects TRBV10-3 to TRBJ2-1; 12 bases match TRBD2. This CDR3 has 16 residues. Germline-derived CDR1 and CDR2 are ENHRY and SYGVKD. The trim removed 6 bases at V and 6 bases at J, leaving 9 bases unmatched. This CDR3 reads CAISERLAGAGNEQFF. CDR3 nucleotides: TGTGCCATCAGCGAACGACTAGCGGGGGCGGGCAATGAGCAGTTCTTC.